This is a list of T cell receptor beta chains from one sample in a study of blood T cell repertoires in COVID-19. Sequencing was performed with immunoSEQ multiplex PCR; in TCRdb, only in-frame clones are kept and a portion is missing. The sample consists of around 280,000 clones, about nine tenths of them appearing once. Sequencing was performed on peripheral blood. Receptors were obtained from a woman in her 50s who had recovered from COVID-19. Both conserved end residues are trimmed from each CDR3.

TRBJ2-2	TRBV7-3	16	ASSLIGTGPPNTGELF
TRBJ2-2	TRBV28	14	ASSPSFFPNTGELF
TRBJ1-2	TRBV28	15	ASSLSKLLGTIYGYT
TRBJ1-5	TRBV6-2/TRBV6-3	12	ASSFRGAGQPQH
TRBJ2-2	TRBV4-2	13	ASRPSTGRTGELF
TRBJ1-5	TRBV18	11	ASSLDNSQPQH
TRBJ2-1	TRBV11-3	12	ASSLGGPSNEQF
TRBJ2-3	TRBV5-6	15	ASSFFLRVPSTDTQY
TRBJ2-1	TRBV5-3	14	ARSLVAPGDYNEQF
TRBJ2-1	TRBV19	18	ASSKGGVAGVLSSYNEQF
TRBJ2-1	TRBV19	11	ASRIQGAGEQF
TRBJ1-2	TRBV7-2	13	ASSSWTGAGYGYT
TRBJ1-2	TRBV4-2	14	ASSQLTTGRTFGYT
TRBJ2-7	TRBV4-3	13	ASSPQGGAAYEQY
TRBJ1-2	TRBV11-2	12	ASSLGSTNYGYT
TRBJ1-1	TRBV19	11	ASSDPGRTEAF
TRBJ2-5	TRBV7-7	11	ASSVDGAAAQY
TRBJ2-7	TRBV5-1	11	ASSLMGADEQY
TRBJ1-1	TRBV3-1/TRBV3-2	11	ASSQDYDGRAF
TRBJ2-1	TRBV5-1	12	ASSLLPSDNEQF
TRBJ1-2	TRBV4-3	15	ASSQDLGTAYNYGYT
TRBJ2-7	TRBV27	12	ASSFQGNSYEQY
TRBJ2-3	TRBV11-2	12	ASRRQASTDTQY
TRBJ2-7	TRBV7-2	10	ASSRGGYEQY
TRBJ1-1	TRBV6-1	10	ASSEILRRAF
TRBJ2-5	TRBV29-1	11	SVEGVTGWSQY
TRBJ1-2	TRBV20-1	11	SASPGTGYGYT
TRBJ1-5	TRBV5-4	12	ASSLAGGDQPQH
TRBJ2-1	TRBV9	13	ASSAGTGSYNEQF
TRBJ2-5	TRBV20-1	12	SASGWGQQETQY
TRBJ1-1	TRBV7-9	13	ASSFSGTGGTEAF
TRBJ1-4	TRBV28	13	ASSLSSVGGEKLF
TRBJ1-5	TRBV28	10	ASSLGVQPQH
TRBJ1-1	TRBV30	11	AWTLNTNTEAF
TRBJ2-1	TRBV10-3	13	AISAGGSSYNEQF
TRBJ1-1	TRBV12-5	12	ASGFRGASTEAF
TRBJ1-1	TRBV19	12	ASGTLVREREAF
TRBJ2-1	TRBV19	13	ASSPTSGRFNEQF
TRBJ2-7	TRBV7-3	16	ASAKDGLGDRGFREQY
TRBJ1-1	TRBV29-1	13	SVGGRDRANTEAF
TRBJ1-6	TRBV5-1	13	ASSSNGQVHSPLH
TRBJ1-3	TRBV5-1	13	ASSLTGPRFNTIY
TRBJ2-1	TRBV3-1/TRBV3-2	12	ASSQGGLYNEQF
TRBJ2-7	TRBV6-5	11	ASSVPGQDLKY
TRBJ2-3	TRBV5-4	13	ASSFKRESTDTQY
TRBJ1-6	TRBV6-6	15	ASSRPSQGSWNSPLH
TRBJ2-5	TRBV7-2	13	ASSLGLAGGETQY
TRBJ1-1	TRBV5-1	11	ASSLGTEPGAF
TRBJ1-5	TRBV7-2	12	ASSPQGAAQPQH
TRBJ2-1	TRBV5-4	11	ASINKTSDEQF
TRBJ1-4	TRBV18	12	ASSLGRTNEKLF
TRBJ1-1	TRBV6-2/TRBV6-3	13	ASSYSRQGITEAF
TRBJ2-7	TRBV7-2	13	ASSLAWAGAREQY
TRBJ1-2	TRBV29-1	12	SVSPGTGDYGYT
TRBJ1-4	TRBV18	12	ASSPTAGGEKLF
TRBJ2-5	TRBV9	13	ASSVGTGGAETQY
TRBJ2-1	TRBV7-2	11	ASSLMRNNEQF
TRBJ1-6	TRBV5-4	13	ASSGLEGAASPLH
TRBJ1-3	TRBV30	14	AWMIGGASRGNTIY
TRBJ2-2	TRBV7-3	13	ASSPSGGATGELF